This passage covers 18 T cell receptor beta chains from one sample sequenced in a study of T cell responses to AZD1222 COVID-19 vaccine. The repertoire was sequenced with immunoSEQ multiplex PCR; TCRdb's copy has only in-frame clones and lacks some. The sample yields under 150,000 clones, over 90% seen once. The specimen comprised peripheral blood, sampled on day 0 of AZD1222 vaccination. Receptors originate from an adult in good health.

The V and J genes are TRBV9 and TRBJ2-3; 11 bases are a match to TRBD1. The ends lost 4 bases at V and 5 bases at J; junction bases unmatched: 9. CDR1 is SGDLS, CDR2 YYNGEE, per germline. This CDR3 has 16 amino acids. Here the CDR3 DNA reads TGTGCCAGCAGCTCCCCGGACAGGGGGCGGGTAGATACGCAGTATTTT. Translating gives CASSSPDRGRVDTQYF.

This rearrangement joins TRBV5-1 to TRBJ2-7, with 7 bases lining up with TRBD1. V shed 4 bases, J shed 2 bases, and the junction held 9 bases outside the gene matches. The CDR3 has 15 residues. Germline CDR1 and CDR2: SGHRS and YFSETQ. The CDR3 DNA sequence: TGCGCCAGCAGCACGGGACAGACTGTCACCTACGAGCAGTACTTC. Encoded protein: CASSTGQTVTYEQYF.

CDR3: CASSYPVGDQPQHF. The DNA of the CDR3 is TGTGCCAGCAGTTACCCTGTAGGGGATCAGCCCCAGCATTTT. The V gene is TRBV6-6, the J gene TRBJ1-5; D may be TRBD1 (5 bases). V gave up 2 bases and J gave up 5 bases, with 10 bases separating them. CDR1 is MNHNY, CDR2 SVGAGI, per germline (reference sequence). The CDR3 length is 14 residues.

The rearrangement links TRBV7-9 to TRBJ2-1; TRBD2 aligns across 11 bases. Trimming removed 4 bases from V and 6 bases from J; junction bases left unmatched: 5. The CDR3 is 15 residues long. Germline V gene sequence: CDR1 SEHNR, CDR2 FQNEAQ (reference sequence). The CDR3 reads CASSSRLAGRNEQFF. CDR3 sequence (DNA): TGTGCCAGCAGCTCCAGACTAGCGGGGCGCAATGAGCAGTTCTTC.

The chain has TRBV7-2 and TRBJ2-5; TRBD2 matches at 8 bases. V was pared by 2 bases and J by 6 bases, with 11 bases of the junction left unmatched. CDR1 and CDR2 (germline): SGHTA, FQGNSA. CDR3 length equals 16 residues. The CDR3 nucleotides read TGTGCCAGCAGCTTAACTCCCACCCGGGGGGGAAAGACCCAGTACTTC. This sequence encodes CASSLTPTRGGKTQYF.

This clone showed up just once. This chain connects TRBV29-1 to TRBJ1-1; no definite D call. The V gene's germline CDR1 is SQVTM and CDR2 ANQGSEA. The CDR3 is made up of 13 amino acids. Trimming took off 3 bases at V and 6 bases at J, with 14 bases between the two ends. The CDR3 region has the DNA TGCAGCGTTGACAGATCGTCTTATCCTGAAGCTTTCTTT. This sequence encodes CSVDRSSYPEAFF.

V usage is TRBV27 and J usage is TRBJ2-1; TRBD1 agrees at 7 bases. This CDR3 has 16 residues. The trim removed 5 bases at V and 0 bases at J, leaving 7 bases unmatched. CDR1 is MNHEY, CDR2 SMNVEV, per germline (reference sequence). The CDR3 is CASSPTGASSYNEQFF. The DNA of the CDR3 is TGTGCCAGCAGTCCTACAGGGGCGAGCTCCTACAATGAGCAGTTCTTC.

Only one count was recorded for this clone. The chain has TRBV5-1 and TRBJ1-5; D is perhaps TRBD1 (5 bases). The germline V gene encodes CDR1 SGHRS and CDR2 YFSETQ. The V end was cut by 3 bases, the J end by 2 bases, with 12 bases between. CDR3 length: 15 amino acids. This chain's CDR3 is CASSWGTAGNQPQHF. Written as DNA, the CDR3 is TGCGCCAGCAGCTGGGGGACGGCGGGCAATCAGCCCCAGCATTTT.

The rearrangement joins TRBV6-2 or TRBV6-3 to TRBJ2-6; D may be TRBD2 (6 bases). Germline V CDR1 and CDR2: MNHEY, SVGEGT. The CDR3 runs 15 residues. The germline V and J ends were trimmed by 5 bases and 4 bases, with 12 bases remaining between them. CDR3 DNA: TGTGCCAGCAGTACAGGACTATCCGGGGCCAACGTCCTGACTTTC. Its protein product is CASSTGLSGANVLTF.

The chain has TRBV24-1 and TRBJ1-3; TRBD1 is a possible D gene (5 bases). There are 14 residues in the CDR3. Trimming cost V 5 bases and J 4 bases, with 11 bases left between them. Germline-derived CDR1 and CDR2 are KGHDR and SFDVKD. CDR3 loop: CATSGLTAGNTIYF. CDR3 coding DNA: TGTGCCACCAGTGGCCTGACAGCCGGAAACACCATATATTTT.

V usage is TRBV2 and J usage is TRBJ1-6, with D tentatively TRBD1 (5 bases). CDR1 and CDR2 (germline): SNHLY, FYNNEI. The CDR3 is made up of 14 amino acids. Trimming pared 6 bases from V and 6 bases from J, leaving 12 bases between. CDR3 coding DNA: TGTGCCAGCAGGGCTGACAGTCTTAATTCACCCCTCCACTTT. This translates into CASRADSLNSPLHF. The entire variable domain, with the rest obtained from reference TRBV2 and TRBJ1-6, is as follows: EPEVTQTPSHQVTQMGQEVILRCVPISNHLYFYWYRQILGQKVEFLVSFYNNEISEKSEIFDDQFSVERPDGSNFTLKIRSTKLEDSAMYFCASRADSLNSPLHFGNGTRLTVT.

V gene TRBV3-1 (or the pseudogene TRBV3-2) combines with J gene TRBJ1-6, with D possibly being TRBD1 (5 bases). The CDR3 sequence is 14 residues long. V lost 2 bases and J lost 6, with 8 bases in between. In germline, CDR1 is LGHDT, CDR2 YNNKEL (reference sequence). The CDR3 region has the DNA TGTGCCAGCAGCCAATCCGGGACTAATTCACCCCTCCACTTT. The encoded protein is CASSQSGTNSPLHF.

The chain recombines TRBV30 with TRBJ1-5, with D tentatively TRBD1 (5 bases). CDR3 length: 17 amino acids. CDR1 and CDR2 (germline): GTSNPN, SVGIG (reference sequence). Trimming took 2 bases from V and 2 from J, leaving 19 bases between them. CDR3 loop: CAWSRPNIDRRNQPQHF. In DNA, the CDR3 is TGTGCCTGGAGTCGACCCAATATAGACAGACGCAATCAGCCCCAGCATTTT. Filled out from reference TRBV30 and TRBJ1-5, the complete variable domain reads SQTIHQWPATLVQPVGSPLSLECTVEGTSNPNLYWYRQAAGRGLQLLFYSVGIGQISSEVPQNLSASRPQDRQFILSSKKLLLSDSGFYLCAWSRPNIDRRNQPQHFGDGTRLSIL.

The chain joins TRBV27 to TRBJ1-1; D is undetermined. V lost 4 bases, J lost 8 bases, and 14 bases lay in between. This CDR3 has 13 amino acids. The V gene's germline CDR1 is MNHEY and CDR2 SMNVEV (reference sequence). CDR3 DNA sequence: TGTGCCAGCAGTTCCGGTCTGGGTTGGGAAGCTTTCTTT. It is translated as CASSSGLGWEAFF.

The chain uses TRBV6-5 and TRBJ1-2; D uncertain. Germline V gene lookup returns CDR1 MNHEY and CDR2 SVGAGI. Trimming removed 2 bases at V and 4 bases at J, with 11 bases between. The CDR3 has 14 amino acids. CDR3 sequence reads: CASSYTSVFYGYTF. DNA of the CDR3: TGTGCCAGCAGTTACACCTCCGTTTTCTATGGCTACACCTTC.

The genes are TRBV5-4 and TRBJ2-1; D is perhaps TRBD1 or TRBD2 (6 bases each). Germline V gene data show CDR1 as SGHNT and CDR2 as YYREEE (reference sequence). V shed 5 bases and J shed 4 bases, with 13 bases lying between them. The CDR3 consists of 14 residues. In DNA, the CDR3 is TGTGCCAGCAGATACGGGGGCGGGTACAATGAGCAGTTCTTC. Translated: CASRYGGGYNEQFF.

This sequence joins TRBV5-1 and TRBJ1-3, with 7 bases aligning to TRBD1. CDR1 is SGHRS, CDR2 YFSETQ, per germline. J lost 8 bases, V lost 4 bases, and 12 bases had no gene match. The CDR3 totals 15 residues. CDR3 sequence (DNA): TGCGCCAGCAGCGAAGAAGGGACAGAAGAGGACACCATATATTTT. This gives the protein CASSEEGTEEDTIYF.

The chain joins TRBV18 to TRBJ1-1, with 7 bases matching TRBD1. The CDR3 runs 14 residues. V lost 5 bases to trimming and J lost 0 bases; unmatched junction nucleotides: 3. Germline values: CDR1 KGHSH, CDR2 LQKENI. For the CDR3, the DNA is TGTGCCAGCTCAATCCAGGGGGTGAACACTGAAGCTTTCTTT. Protein: CASSIQGVNTEAFF.